The 7 T cell receptor beta chains presented below share a single source sample, sequenced in a study of T cell repertoires in cytomegalovirus infection. TCRdb analysed the reads with MiXCR anew, one entry per CDR3 protein. This sample yields about 190,000 distinct CDR3 sequences, of which roughly 30% are seen a single time; 30% to 35% belongs to the top ten. Sequenced: PBMCs. These receptors were taken from a human donor in good health (CMV status not recorded). Some clones in this sample may be carry-over from other donors' samples.

This clonotype was seen at least ten times. The chain combines TRBV7-2 with TRBJ1-5, with a possible D match to TRBD1 (5 bases). This CDR3 is 13 amino acids long. Trimming removed 8 bases from V and 2 bases from J, with 10 bases in between. Germline V lookup: CDR1 SGHTA, CDR2 FQGNSA. This chain's CDR3 is CASQLGGNQPQHF. The CDR3 coding sequence is TGTGCCAGCCAATTAGGGGGCAATCAGCCCCAGCATTTT. Drawing the rest from reference TRBV7-2 and TRBJ1-5, the complete variable domain is GAGVSQSPSNKVTEKGKDVELRCDPISGHTALYWYRQSLGQGLEFLIYFQGNSAPDKSGLPSDRFSAERTGGSVSTLTIQRTQQEDSAVYLCASQLGGNQPQHFGDGTRLSIL.

In its sample, this clonotype was seen a few times. The chain carries TRBV7-3 and TRBJ2-1, with D possibly TRBD2 on 5 matching bases. Trimming left V 5 bases short and J 8 bases short, with 13 bases between. In germline, CDR1 is SGHTA, CDR2 FQGTGA. CDR3 size: 13 residues. The DNA of the CDR3 is TGTGCCAGCAGCCGCACTAGTTCTTATGAGCAGTTCTTC. Its translation: CASSRTSSYEQFF.

The DNA of the CDR3 is TGCAGTGCCCTGGGACAGGACGAGCAGTACTTC. Protein product: CSALGQDEQYF. The V and J genes are TRBV20-1 and TRBJ2-7; 8 nucleotides match TRBD1. This CDR3 is built from 11 residues. CDR1 DFQATT and CDR2 SNEGSKA come from the germline V gene (reference sequence). J lost 5 bases, V lost 6 bases, and 3 bases had no gene match.

The chain is built from TRBV7-2 and TRBJ2-1; TRBD1 matches at 9 bases. V trimming: 3 bases; J trimming: 5 bases; junction bases outside the gene matches: 5. Germline V CDR1 and CDR2: SGHTA, FQGNSA. CDR3 length: 15 amino acids. CDR3 sequence: CASSFGQGQNNEQFF. The DNA for the CDR3 is TGTGCCAGCAGCTTCGGACAGGGGCAAAACAATGAGCAGTTCTTC.

The rearrangement uses TRBV6-5 and TRBJ2-3, with D perhaps given as TRBD1 or TRBD2 (6 bases each). Trimming cost V 2 bases and J 0 bases, with 15 bases left between them. CDR3 size: 17 residues. Germline CDR1 and CDR2: MNHEY and SVGAGI. The CDR3 protein is CASSYGLGGPSTDTQYF. The CDR3 bases are TGTGCCAGCAGTTACGGCCTCGGGGGCCCTAGCACAGATACGCAGTATTTT.

The chain is built from TRBV7-9 and TRBJ2-7, with 9 bases lining up with TRBD1. The trim removed 5 bases at V and 2 bases at J, leaving 10 bases unmatched. CDR3 length equals 16 residues. Germline lookup yields CDR1 SEHNR and CDR2 FQNEAQ (reference sequence). The CDR3, as DNA: TGTGCCAGCAGCGCGTCCGGGACAGGGCATCCCTACGAGCAGTACTTC. Encoded protein: CASSASGTGHPYEQYF.

This clonotype was seen at least ten times. The chain couples TRBV7-2 to TRBJ1-1, with D uncertain. CDR3 size: 13 residues. The V and J ends lost 5 bases and 5 bases respectively, with 12 bases between them. CDR1 is SGHTA and CDR2 is FQGNSA in the germline V gene. The CDR3 coding sequence is TGTGCCAGCAGCCCCCCCGCGAATACTGAAGCTTTCTTT. It yields the protein CASSPPANTEAFF.